This T cell receptor (beta chain) was captured by sequencing in a study of blood T cell repertoires in COVID-19. Deletions cut 3 bases from V and 0 bases from J, with 6 bases between. Germline lookup yields CDR1 SNHLY and CDR2 FYNNEI. CDR3 length: 13 amino acids. Profiling relied on immunoSEQ multiplex PCR, and the TCRdb table lists in-frame clones only, not all of them. Of more than 40,000 clones detected, approximately 90% appear once; the ten largest clones hold 10% to 15%. The chain uses TRBV2 and TRBJ2-7, with D maybe TRBD2 (5 bases). The receptor was derived from an elderly man with acute or convalescent COVID-19. The sample comprised peripheral blood. DNA of the CDR3: TGTGCCAGCAGTGACGGGGTCTCCTACGAGCAGTACTTC. Translating gives CASSDGVSYEQYF.